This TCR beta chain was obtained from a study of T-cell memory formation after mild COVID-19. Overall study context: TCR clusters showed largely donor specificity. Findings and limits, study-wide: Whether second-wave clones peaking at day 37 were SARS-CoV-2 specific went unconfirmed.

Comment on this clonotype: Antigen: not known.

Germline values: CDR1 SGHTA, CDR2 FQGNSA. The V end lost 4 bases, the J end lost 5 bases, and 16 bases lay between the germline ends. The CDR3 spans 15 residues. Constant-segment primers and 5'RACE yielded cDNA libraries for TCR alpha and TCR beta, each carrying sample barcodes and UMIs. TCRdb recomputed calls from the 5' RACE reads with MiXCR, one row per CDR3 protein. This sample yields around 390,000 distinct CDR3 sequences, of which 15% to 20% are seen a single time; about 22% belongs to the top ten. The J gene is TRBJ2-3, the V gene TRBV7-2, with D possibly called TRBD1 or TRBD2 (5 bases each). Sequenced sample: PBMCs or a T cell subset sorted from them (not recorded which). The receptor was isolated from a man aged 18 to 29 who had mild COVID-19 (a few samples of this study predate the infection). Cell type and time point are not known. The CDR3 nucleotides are TGTGCCAGCAGCTCAACCGGGACGAGATTAGATACGCAGTATTTT. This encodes CASSSTGTRLDTQYF.